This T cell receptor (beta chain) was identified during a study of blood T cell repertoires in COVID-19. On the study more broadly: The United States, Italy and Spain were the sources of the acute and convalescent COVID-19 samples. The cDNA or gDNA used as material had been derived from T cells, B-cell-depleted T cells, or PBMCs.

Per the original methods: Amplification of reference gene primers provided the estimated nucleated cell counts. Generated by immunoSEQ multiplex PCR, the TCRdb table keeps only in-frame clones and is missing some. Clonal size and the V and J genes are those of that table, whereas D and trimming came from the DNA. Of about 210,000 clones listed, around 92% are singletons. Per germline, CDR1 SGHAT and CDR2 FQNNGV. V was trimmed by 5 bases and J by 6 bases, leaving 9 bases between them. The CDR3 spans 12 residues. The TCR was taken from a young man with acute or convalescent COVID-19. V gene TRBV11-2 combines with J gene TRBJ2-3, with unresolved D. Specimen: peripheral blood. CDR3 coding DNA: TGTGCCAGCAGCCTAATGAGGGATACGCAGTATTTT. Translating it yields CASSLMRDTQYF.